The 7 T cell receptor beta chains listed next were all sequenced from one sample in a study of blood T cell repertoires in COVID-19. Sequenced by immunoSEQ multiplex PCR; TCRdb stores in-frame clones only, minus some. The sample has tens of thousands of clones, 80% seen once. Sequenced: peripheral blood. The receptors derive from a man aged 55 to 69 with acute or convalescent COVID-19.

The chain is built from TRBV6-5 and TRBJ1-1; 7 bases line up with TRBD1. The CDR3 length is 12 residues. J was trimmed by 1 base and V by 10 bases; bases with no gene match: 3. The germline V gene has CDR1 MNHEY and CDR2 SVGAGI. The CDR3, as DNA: TGTGCCACAAACAGGGGGAACACTGAAGCTTTCTTT. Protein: CATNRGNTEAFF.

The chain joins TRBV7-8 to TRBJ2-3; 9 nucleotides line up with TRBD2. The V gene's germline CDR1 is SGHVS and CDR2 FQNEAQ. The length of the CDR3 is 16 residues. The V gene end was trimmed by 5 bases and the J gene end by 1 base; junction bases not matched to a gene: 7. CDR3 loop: CASSRQLAGGTDTQYF. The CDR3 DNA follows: TGTGCCAGCAGCCGACAACTAGCGGGCGGCACAGATACGCAGTATTTT.

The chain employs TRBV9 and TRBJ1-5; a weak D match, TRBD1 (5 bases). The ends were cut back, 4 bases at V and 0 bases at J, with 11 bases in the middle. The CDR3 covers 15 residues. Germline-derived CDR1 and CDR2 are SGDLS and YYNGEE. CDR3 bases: TGTGCCAGCAGCTTCGGGGGGATTAGCAATCAGCCCCAGCATTTT. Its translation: CASSFGGISNQPQHF.

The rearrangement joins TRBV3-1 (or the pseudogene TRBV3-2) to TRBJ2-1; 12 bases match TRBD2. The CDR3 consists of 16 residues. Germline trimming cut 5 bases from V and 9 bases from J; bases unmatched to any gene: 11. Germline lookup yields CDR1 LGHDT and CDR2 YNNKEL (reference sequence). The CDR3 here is CASSSPGLAGGPEQFF. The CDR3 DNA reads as TGTGCCAGCAGCTCCCCCGGGCTAGCGGGGGGGCCTGAGCAGTTCTTC.

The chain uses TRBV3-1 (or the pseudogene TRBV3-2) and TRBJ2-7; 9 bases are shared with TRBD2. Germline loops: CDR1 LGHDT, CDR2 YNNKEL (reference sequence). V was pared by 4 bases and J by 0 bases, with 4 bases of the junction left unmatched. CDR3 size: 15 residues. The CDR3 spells CASSRRGGNSYEQYF. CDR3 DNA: TGTGCCAGCAGCCGGCGGGGGGGAAACTCCTACGAGCAGTACTTC.

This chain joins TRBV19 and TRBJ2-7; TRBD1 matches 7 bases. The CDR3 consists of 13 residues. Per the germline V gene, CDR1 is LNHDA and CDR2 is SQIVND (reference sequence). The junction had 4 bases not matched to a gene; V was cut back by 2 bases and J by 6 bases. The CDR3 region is CASSINRGTEQYF. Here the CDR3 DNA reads TGTGCCAGTAGTATAAACAGGGGTACCGAGCAGTACTTC.

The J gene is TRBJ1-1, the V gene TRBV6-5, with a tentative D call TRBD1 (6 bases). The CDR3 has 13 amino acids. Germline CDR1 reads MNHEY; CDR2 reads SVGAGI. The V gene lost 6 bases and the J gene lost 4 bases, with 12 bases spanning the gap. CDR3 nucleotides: TGTGCCAGCAGGAGGGGGGGTGGCACTGAAGCTTTCTTT. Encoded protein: CASRRGGGTEAFF.